This TCR beta chain is from a study of cytomegalovirus exposure and HLA in healthy donors. The PCR ran on 60 Vbeta and 13 Jbeta primers. Assay used: immunoSEQ multiplex PCR; TCRdb lists only in-frame clones, some missing. The sample lists around 140,000 clones; approximately 74% were seen once. Overall study results and limits: When presence/absence was analysed, sequencing depth was taken to be roughly uniform across donors. Among donors in an Asian-associated ancestry cluster, a later analysis reportedly found fewer N-insertions than the roughly 700-donor mean. Certain indistinguishable V segments, among them TRBV6-2 and TRBV6-3, were excluded.

As to this clone: Its antigen is not known.

The CDR3 spans 14 residues. V trimming: 8 bases; J trimming: 4 bases; junction bases outside the gene matches: 4. Germline V gene lookup returns CDR1 LNHNV and CDR2 YYDKDF (reference sequence). The sequenced sample consisted of PBMCs. The rearrangement links TRBV15 to TRBJ2-1; 11 bases are a match to TRBD2. The clonotype originates from a male donor in good health and CMV-seronegative. DNA for the CDR3: TGTGCCACCGGGGGGACTAGCGGTTACAATGAGCAGTTCTTC. Translated, it gives CATGGTSGYNEQFF.